This T cell receptor beta chain originates from a study of blood T cell repertoires in COVID-19. Study summary: COVID-19 samples collected from the United States, Italy and Spain covered acute and convalescent phases. From T cells, B-cell-depleted T cells, or PBMCs came the material, which was cDNA or gDNA.

Per the germline V gene, CDR1 is SGDLS and CDR2 is YYNGEE. The V and J ends lost 4 bases and 2 bases respectively, with 15 bases between them. The CDR3 totals 15 residues. How the authors handled the data: Cell counts per sample came from amplifying reference gene primers. Assay: immunoSEQ multiplex PCR; the TCRdb copy retains only in-frame clones and omits some. V, J and clone size are those of that table, while D and trimming were read from the DNA. This table holds more than 150,000 clones, 80% to 85% found once. The sequence came from a woman aged 25 to 39 with acute or convalescent COVID-19. The material sequenced was peripheral blood. The chain combines TRBV9 with TRBJ1-2; D not resolved. The CDR3: CASSSRGGANYGYTF. The CDR3 DNA reads TGTGCCAGCAGCTCTCGTGGAGGCGCAAACTATGGCTACACCTTC. The whole variable domain, remainder taken from reference TRBV9 and TRBJ1-2, is DSGVTQTPKHLITATGQRVTLRCSPRSGDLSVYWYQQSLDQGLQFLIQYYNGEERAKGNILERFSAQQFPDLHSELNLSSLELGDSALYFCASSSRGGANYGYTFGSGTRLTVV.